The clone carrying this T cell receptor beta chain was detected a few times. The record originates from a study of human T cells and chemical hapten exposure. Study as a whole: In the sensitization step, 2% DPC was placed on approximately 2 cm by approximately 2 cm of upper inner arm skin. DPC 0.01% went on the upper back by patch test, with reading at 6 days.

Time point: pre-sensitization, week 0. Documented treatment: therapeutic diphenylcyclopropenone sensitization with weekly scalp DPC. Each donor was an alopecia patient between 18 and 70 years of age who qualified for DPC. For the library, individual cDNA molecules each received unique molecular identifiers. TCRdb reprocessed the RACE reads with MiXCR, giving one entry per CDR3 protein. Of some 250,000 distinct CDR3 sequences listed, roughly 7.4% are singletons. This TCR derives from a man between 18 and 29 years old with alopecia areata. Some clones in this sample may be carry-over from other donors' samples. This specimen consisted of whole blood, obtained in connection with sensitization to the hapten diphenylcyclopropenone (DPC).

CDR3 coding DNA: TGTGCCAGCACCCCTCTACCGGGACTAGCGGGGGGGCCCAATGAGCAGTTCTTC. Translated: CASTPLPGLAGGPNEQFF. The chain combines TRBV9 with TRBJ2-1; TRBD2 aligns across 16 bases. Looked up from germline, CDR1 is SGDLS and CDR2 is YYNGEE. CDR3 size: 18 residues. The ends lost 6 bases at V and 6 bases at J; junction bases unmatched: 12.